This T cell receptor beta chain derives from a study of CD8 T cells in cerebrospinal fluid in Alzheimer's disease. Droplet-based sequencing used CSF cells sorted as live with a live/dead marker. Its frequency marks this clonotype as medium-sized. No antigen is known for it. Study results and caveats: Expanded clones of at least 3% were commoner in Alzheimer's patients than healthy subjects. In mild cognitive impairment or Alzheimer's disease, the biggest CSF clone made up more TCRs than in controls.

TCRdb re-called the 10x single-cell sequencing reads and gives one entry per CDR3 protein, without DNA. Its clone listing holds 1,300 to 1,500 distinct CDR3 sequences. The receptor was isolated from a human donor with mild cognitive impairment. Material: cerebrospinal fluid.

This CDR3 is CASSLSGGGYTQYF. The chain uses TRBV28 and TRBJ2-3; TCRdb's assignment of TRBD1 cannot be checked, as there is no DNA. The germline V gene encodes CDR1 MDHEN and CDR2 SYDVKM. The CDR3 has 14 amino acids.